The 13 T cell receptor beta chains presented below share a single source sample, sequenced in a study of cytomegalovirus exposure and HLA in healthy donors. 13 Jbeta primers and 60 Vbeta primers were used for the PCR. Sequenced by immunoSEQ multiplex PCR; TCRdb stores in-frame clones only, minus some. The table has 160,000 or so clones, around 83% seen once. The material sequenced was PBMCs. Receptor source: a man aged 50-60 years in good health and CMV-seropositive.

CDR3 in DNA: TGCGCCAGCAGTCTTGGGGGCATCAATCAGCCCCAGCATTTT. Translated: CASSLGGINQPQHF. The chain uses TRBV10-2 and TRBJ1-5, with a possible D match to TRBD1 (6 bases). Germline CDR1 is WSHSY and CDR2 is SAAADI. CDR3 length: 14 residues. Trimming removed 5 bases at V and 3 bases at J, with 11 bases between.

This chain links TRBV5-4 with TRBJ2-7, with D tentatively TRBD1 (6 bases). CDR3 length: 14 residues. Germline values: CDR1 SGHNT, CDR2 YYREEE (reference sequence). V was clipped by 4 bases and J by 3 bases, with 14 bases between them. CDR3 sequence: CASSPFTGNYEQYF. The DNA of the CDR3 is TGTGCCAGCAGCCCATTCACAGGGAACTACGAGCAGTACTTC.

This chain uses TRBV9 with TRBJ2-1; D is uncertain. The CDR3 is 16 amino acids. V shed 0 bases and J shed 9 bases, with 19 bases lying between them. The germline V gene encodes CDR1 SGDLS and CDR2 YYNGEE. CDR3 bases: TGTGCCAGCAGCGTAGGATTAATTAGTCTGAGTCGTGAGCAGTTCTTC. Amino acids: CASSVGLISLSREQFF.

The chain carries TRBV10-3 and TRBJ2-4; 8 bases match TRBD1. Trimming cost V 5 bases and J 2 bases; bases outside gene matches: 14. The CDR3 loop spans 18 amino acids. The germline CDR1 and CDR2 sequences are ENHRY and SYGVKD. CDR3 sequence (DNA): TGTGCCATCAGTCCGGACAGGGCGTGGGGAGATTCCAAAAACATTCAGTACTTC. This sequence encodes CAISPDRAWGDSKNIQYF.

The chain links TRBV6-6 to TRBJ1-4; 9 bases line up with TRBD1. Per the germline V gene, CDR1 is MNHNY and CDR2 is SVGAGI (reference sequence). The CDR3 covers 14 residues. Trimming cost V 5 bases and J 8 bases; bases outside gene matches: 6. CDR3 in amino acids: CASSDRGSNEKLFF. The CDR3 DNA follows: TGTGCCAGCAGTGACAGGGGGTCAAACGAAAAACTGTTTTTT.

V usage is TRBV7-9 and J usage is TRBJ1-2; TRBD1 agrees at 7 bases. The CDR3 loop spans 16 amino acids. V lost 5 bases and J lost 4; bases outside the gene matches: 13. Germline V lookup: CDR1 SEHNR, CDR2 FQNEAQ (reference sequence). CDR3 protein: CASSQTGAVGPYGYTF. CDR3 DNA sequence: TGTGCCAGCAGCCAAACAGGGGCAGTCGGCCCCTATGGCTACACCTTC. Full variable domain (outside the CDR3, taken from reference TRBV7-9 and TRBJ1-2): DTGVSQNPRHKITKRGQNVTFRCDPISEHNRLYWYRQTLGQGPEFLTYFQNEAQLEKSRLLSDRFSAERPKGSFSTLEIQRTEQGDSAMYLCASSQTGAVGPYGYTFGSGTRLTVV.

The chain combines TRBV7-3 with TRBJ2-7, with TRBD1 matching over 11 bases. From germline, CDR1 is SGHTA and CDR2 FQGTGA. The CDR3 loop spans 13 amino acids. Trimming took 5 bases from V and 6 from J; bases not matched to a gene: 3. The CDR3 DNA reads TGTGCCAGCAGCACTGGGACAGGGGGCGAGCAGTACTTC. Translated: CASSTGTGGEQYF.

For the CDR3, the DNA is TGTGCCAGCAGTGAAACGGGTCAGGGGGTTAACACCATATATTTT. As protein: CASSETGQGVNTIYF. The chain has TRBV2 and TRBJ1-3; 7 bases are a match to TRBD1. V lost 2 bases to trimming and J lost 7 bases; unmatched junction nucleotides: 8. The CDR3 is 15 residues long. Germline CDR1 SNHLY, CDR2 FYNNEI.

The rearrangement joins TRBV13 to TRBJ2-7; D is perhaps TRBD1 (6 bases). This CDR3 has 12 amino acids. Trimming took off 5 bases at V and 4 bases at J, with 9 bases between the two ends. Germline values: CDR1 PRHDT, CDR2 FYEKMQ (reference sequence). CDR3 sequence (DNA): TGTGCCAGCAGCCAGGGGCGGTACGAGCAGTACTTC. Translated, it gives CASSQGRYEQYF.

V gene TRBV4-1 combines with J gene TRBJ1-1, with 8 bases fitting TRBD1. With V trimmed by 1 base and J by 3 bases, 7 bases remained unmatched. The CDR3 is 16 residues long. Germline assignment: CDR1 MGHRA and CDR2 YSYEKL. The CDR3 spells CASSQADRDWDTEAFF. CDR3 nucleotides: TGCGCCAGCAGCCAAGCGGACAGGGACTGGGACACTGAAGCTTTCTTT.

V and J are TRBV7-9 and TRBJ2-7, with 7 bases lining up with TRBD2. This CDR3 has 15 amino acids. The germline gives CDR1 SEHNR, CDR2 FQNEAQ (reference sequence). V was clipped by 1 base and J by 3 bases; unmatched bases: 6. This chain's CDR3 is CASSLGRGGFYEQYF. CDR3 in DNA: TGTGCCAGCAGCTTAGGGAGGGGAGGGTTCTACGAGCAGTACTTC.

The chain employs TRBV27 and TRBJ1-5; D is unresolved. The germline V gene has CDR1 MNHEY and CDR2 SMNVEV (reference sequence). CDR3 length: 14 amino acids. Between the trimmed V and J ends, which lost 1 base and 3 bases, there was a span of 7 bases. The CDR3 DNA reads as TGTGCCAGCAGTTTATTGTCGGTCAATCAGCCCCAGCATTTT. The encoded protein is CASSLLSVNQPQHF.

Concerning this clone itself: Its ends do not fully match the called genes, so a read error is possible. V usage is TRBV7-9 and J usage is TRBJ2-7; 7 bases fit TRBD1. Germline V gene lookup returns CDR1 SEHNR and CDR2 FQNEAQ (reference sequence). The CDR3 loop spans 15 amino acids. The CDR3 is CSSIPWVGGTYEQYF. The CDR3 bases are TGTTCCAGCATCCCCTGGGTAGGGGGCACCTACGAGCAGTACTTC.